One sample yielded the 16 T cell receptor beta chains listed below, sequenced in a study of cytomegalovirus exposure and HLA in healthy donors. Vbeta (60) and Jbeta (13) primers were used in the PCR. The data were produced by immunoSEQ multiplex PCR, yet TCRdb's version contains in-frame clones alone and is incomplete. The sample has 120,000 or so clones; the top ten hold around 4%. The specimen was PBMCs. The receptors were sampled from a man younger than 35 in good health and CMV-seronegative.

This chain links TRBV10-3 with TRBJ2-3; unclear D gene. Trimming removed 10 bases from V and 2 bases from J, with 16 bases in between. CDR1 and CDR2 from the germline V gene are ENHRY and SYGVKD. This CDR3 spans 14 amino acids. The CDR3 nucleotides are TGTGCCAGCTCCGGGTTGTCGTCCACAGATACGCAGTATTTT. Translated, it gives CASSGLSSTDTQYF.

CDR3 amino acids: CASSITQGGNQPQHF. Here the CDR3 DNA reads TGTGCCAGTAGTATTACACAGGGCGGCAATCAGCCCCAGCATTTT. This chain links TRBV19 with TRBJ1-5; TRBD1 might be the D (6 bases). The CDR3 extends over 15 amino acids. V lost 3 bases and J lost 2, with 11 bases in between. The germline V gene has CDR1 LNHDA and CDR2 SQIVND (reference sequence). The variable domain in full, with the rest retrieved from reference TRBV19 and TRBJ1-5, is DGGITQSPKYLFRKEGQNVTLSCEQNLNHDAMYWYRQDPGQGLRLIYYSQIVNDFQKGDIAEGYSVSREKKESFPLTVTSAQKNPTAFYLCASSITQGGNQPQHFGDGTRLSIL.

The rearrangement uses TRBV9 and TRBJ2-2; 7 nucleotides align to TRBD1. Per germline, CDR1 SGDLS and CDR2 YYNGEE. V shed 0 bases, J shed 4 bases, and the junction held 3 bases outside the gene matches. This CDR3 region has 15 residues. CDR3 amino acids: CASSVVQGSTGELFF. CDR3 bases: TGTGCCAGCAGCGTAGTACAGGGGAGCACCGGGGAGCTGTTTTTT.

V and J are TRBV7-9 and TRBJ2-5; TRBD1 aligns across 8 bases. Judging by the DNA end, TRBJ2-7 fits better; the J call may be wrong. This CDR3 region has 16 residues. Germline assignment: CDR1 SEHNR and CDR2 FQNEAQ (reference sequence). CDR3 sequence reads: CASSSNQGASSYEQYF. CDR3 nucleotides: TGTGCCAGCAGCTCGAACCAGGGGGCCAGTTCCTACGAGCAGTACTTC.

V is TRBV19 and J is TRBJ1-3, with D uncertain. Germline CDR1 reads LNHDA; CDR2 reads SQIVND (reference sequence). Trimming pared 7 bases from V and 3 bases from J, leaving 10 bases between. This CDR3 has 13 amino acids. The CDR3 loop reads CASTLRHGNTIYF. In DNA form, the CDR3 reads TGTGCCAGTACCCTTAGACATGGAAACACCATATATTTT. Full variable domain (remainder filled in from reference TRBV19 and TRBJ1-3): DGGITQSPKYLFRKEGQNVTLSCEQNLNHDAMYWYRQDPGQGLRLIYYSQIVNDFQKGDIAEGYSVSREKKESFPLTVTSAQKNPTAFYLCASTLRHGNTIYFGEGSWLTVV.

The CDR3 sequence is CASSFRDRVSYNSPLHF. Written as DNA, the CDR3 is TGTGCCAGCAGTTTTCGGGACAGGGTGTCCTATAATTCACCCCTCCACTTT. The chain links TRBV27 to TRBJ1-6; TRBD1 aligns across 9 bases. Germline V gives CDR1 MNHEY, CDR2 SMNVEV (reference sequence). This CDR3 contains 17 residues. V trimming: 3 bases; J trimming: 1 base; junction bases outside the gene matches: 4.

The chain is built from TRBV9 and TRBJ1-2; D unresolved. V dropped 0 bases and J dropped 1 base, with 10 bases sitting between them. Germline-derived CDR1 and CDR2 are SGDLS and YYNGEE. The CDR3 extends over 15 amino acids. CDR3 sequence (DNA): TGTGCCAGCAGCGTAGTACCAGCTAGTAACTATGGCTACACCTTC. Its protein is CASSVVPASNYGYTF.

This chain uses TRBV2 with TRBJ2-7, with no clear D. Trimming removed 7 bases at V and 0 bases at J, with 13 bases between. This CDR3 contains 14 residues. Looked up from germline, CDR1 is SNHLY and CDR2 is FYNNEI. DNA of the CDR3: TGTGCCAGCACCGGCAGGTTTCTCTCCTACGAGCAGTACTTC. This codes for CASTGRFLSYEQYF.

As DNA, the CDR3 is TGTGCCAGCAGCCTGGACAGGGGGGTCCCTGAAGCTTTCTTT. Protein: CASSLDRGVPEAFF. V gene TRBV5-4 combines with J gene TRBJ1-1, with 10 bases aligning to TRBD1. Germline assignment: CDR1 SGHNT and CDR2 YYREEE (reference sequence). The length of the CDR3 is 14 residues. With V trimmed by 4 bases and J by 6 bases, 6 bases remained unmatched.

The chain joins TRBV2 to TRBJ1-1; D unresolved. The CDR3 sequence is 11 residues long. Deletions cut 5 bases from V and 6 bases from J, with 7 bases between. The germline V gene encodes CDR1 SNHLY and CDR2 FYNNEI. The CDR3 DNA sequence: TGTGCCAGCAGTCAGACACCTGAAGCTTTCTTT. Its protein is CASSQTPEAFF.

The rearrangement joins TRBV14 to TRBJ1-2; 10 positions match TRBD1. Germline V gene lookup returns CDR1 SGHDN and CDR2 FVKESK. J lost 5 bases, V lost 6 bases, and 6 bases had no gene match. This CDR3 comprises 14 residues. DNA of the CDR3: TGTGCCAGCAGTCGGGACAGGGGCGCTTATGGCTACACCTTC. This gives the protein CASSRDRGAYGYTF.

This chain joins TRBV19 and TRBJ1-5; a weak D match, TRBD1 (6 bases). CDR1 and CDR2 from the germline V gene are LNHDA and SQIVND (reference sequence). V was trimmed by 6 bases and J by 4 bases, leaving 10 bases between them. The CDR3 is 13 amino acids. CDR3 residues: CASSGGPNQPQHF. CDR3 coding DNA: TGTGCCAGTAGCGGGGGGCCAAATCAGCCCCAGCATTTT.

V is TRBV28 and J is TRBJ1-2, with TRBD1 matching 9 bases. Germline V lookup: CDR1 MDHEN, CDR2 SYDVKM. V was pared by 6 bases and J by 5 bases, with 13 bases of the junction left unmatched. The CDR3 has 16 residues. The CDR3 reads CASRSGLGQGYYGYTF. The CDR3 nucleotides read TGTGCCAGCAGGTCCGGACTCGGACAGGGGTATTATGGCTACACCTTC.

CDR3 sequence (DNA): TGTGCCAGCAGCCAAGTTCGCGGATACAATGAGCAGTTCTTC. It codes for CASSQVRGYNEQFF. This sequence joins TRBV14 and TRBJ2-1; no clear D. V gave up 1 base and J gave up 4 bases, with 8 bases separating them. The CDR3 is 14 residues long. Germline loops: CDR1 SGHDN, CDR2 FVKESK.

The chain is built from TRBV7-9 and TRBJ2-1; 9 bases fit TRBD2. Trimming at V came to 5 bases and at J to 8 bases, leaving 10 bases not matched to a gene. The CDR3 spans 15 residues. CDR1 and CDR2 (germline): SEHNR, FQNEAQ (reference sequence). For the CDR3, the DNA is TGTGCCAGCAGCGAACCGGGACTAGCAACGGATGAGCAGTTCTTC. Its translation is CASSEPGLATDEQFF.

The chain recombines TRBV10-2 with TRBJ2-7; a weak D match, TRBD1 (6 bases). Germline CDR1 and CDR2: WSHSY and SAAADI. The V gene lost 10 bases and the J gene lost 3 bases, with 19 bases spanning the gap. This CDR3 has 14 amino acids. CDR3 amino acids: CAILSEGHRYEQYF. The CDR3 DNA reads as TGCGCCATCCTTTCAGAGGGACACCGCTACGAGCAGTACTTC.